Listed here are 16 T cell receptor beta chains from one sample, sequenced in a study of ipilimumab plus nivolumab after autologous stem cell transplantation. TCRdb's copy holds only in-frame clones and misses some; the assay was immunoSEQ multiplex PCR. The sample lists tens of thousands of clones; 65% to 85% were seen once. The input for sequencing was PBMCs, taken in a trial of ipilimumab plus nivolumab as post-transplant consolidation. These receptors were obtained from a male donor with diffuse large B-cell lymphoma.

The chain links TRBV27 to TRBJ2-2; 7 bases are shared with TRBD1. Germline V gene data show CDR1 as MNHEY and CDR2 as SMNVEV (reference sequence). The V gene end was trimmed by 3 bases and the J gene end by 5 bases; junction bases not matched to a gene: 3. The CDR3 totals 14 residues. The DNA of the CDR3 is TGTGCCAGCAGTTTCGGGACAGCGACCGGGGAGCTGTTTTTT. This sequence encodes CASSFGTATGELFF.

This clone has only a few counts. The genes are TRBV11-2 and TRBJ2-7; possibly TRBD1 for D (6 bases). The CDR3 loop spans 16 amino acids. V was pared by 4 bases and J by 2 bases, with 18 bases between. Looked up from germline, CDR1 is SGHAT and CDR2 is FQNNGV. As DNA, the CDR3 is TGTGCCAGCAGCTCAAGAGGCGGACAGAAGACCTACGAGCAGTACTTC. This codes for CASSSRGGQKTYEQYF.

The genes are TRBV6-1 and TRBJ2-5, with D perhaps matching TRBD2 (6 bases). The germline V gene encodes CDR1 MNHNS and CDR2 SASEGT. This CDR3 contains 16 residues. V lost 3 bases and J 2 bases, leaving 16 bases between the germline ends. In nucleotides, the CDR3 is TGTGCCAGCAGTGACCCCCTAGCGCCGGGACAAGAGACCCAGTACTTC. This encodes CASSDPLAPGQETQYF.

V usage is TRBV5-6 and J usage is TRBJ2-2, with no clear D. Germline values: CDR1 SGHDT, CDR2 YYEEEE. The V end was cut by 4 bases, the J end by 5 bases, with 9 bases between. This CDR3 has 13 residues. CDR3 nucleotides: TGTGCCAGCAGCGCCACGCCTACCGGGGAGCTGTTTTTT. It codes for CASSATPTGELFF.

This clone was seen a few times. V usage is TRBV7-2 and J usage is TRBJ2-7; 7 bases fit TRBD2. Looked up from germline, CDR1 is SGHTA and CDR2 is FQGNSA. The CDR3 runs to 13 residues. V gave up 7 bases and J gave up 2 bases; unmatched junction bases: 5. The CDR3 here is CASTRGRAYEQYF. CDR3 nucleotide sequence: TGTGCCAGCACCCGGGGGAGGGCCTACGAGCAGTACTTC.

This chain links TRBV6-1 with TRBJ2-7; a weak D match, TRBD1 (7 bases). The germline gives CDR1 MNHNS, CDR2 SASEGT. V shed 5 bases and J shed 1 base, with 12 bases lying between them. There are 14 residues in the CDR3. CDR3: CASSLGGQSYEQYF. CDR3 nucleotides: TGTGCCAGCAGTCTGGGGGGACAGTCCTACGAGCAGTACTTC.

J is TRBJ2-3 and V is TRBV9; 7 bases match TRBD2. This CDR3 region has 15 residues. The V and J ends lost 7 bases and 4 bases, in that order; junction bases with no gene match: 12. CDR1 and CDR2 from the germline V gene are SGDLS and YYNGEE. The CDR3 loop is CASDPRGDPSDTQYF. CDR3 coding DNA: TGTGCCAGCGACCCCCGGGGGGATCCTTCAGATACGCAGTATTTT.

V gene TRBV6-5 combines with J gene TRBJ2-2, with D unresolved. This CDR3 has 13 residues. The germline V gene has CDR1 MNHEY and CDR2 SVGAGI. Trimming cost V 4 bases and J 4 bases, with 7 bases left between them. CDR3 sequence (DNA): TGTGCCAGCAGTTTACTCTCCACCGGGGAGCTGTTTTTT. Its translation: CASSLLSTGELFF.

The DNA for the CDR3 is TGTGCCAGCAGCTTAGTTCTTCCTAGCGGGGGACGATATACGCAGTATTTT. It yields the protein CASSLVLPSGGRYTQYF. This rearrangement joins TRBV7-8 to TRBJ2-3, with 10 bases identical to TRBD2. The germline CDR1 and CDR2 sequences are SGHVS and FQNEAQ. The CDR3 totals 17 residues. The trim removed 1 base at V and 7 bases at J, leaving 11 bases unmatched.

The chain is built from TRBV7-8 and TRBJ2-5; D remains unclear. Trimming removed 5 bases at V and 3 bases at J, with 13 bases between. CDR1 is SGHVS, CDR2 FQNEAQ, per germline. This CDR3 contains 14 residues. CDR3 amino acids: CASSPVVGEETQYF. The CDR3 region has the DNA TGTGCCAGCAGCCCAGTGGTTGGGGAAGAGACCCAGTACTTC.

This chain connects TRBV5-8 to TRBJ1-5, with D uncertain. CDR1 SGHTS and CDR2 YDEGEE come from the germline V gene. The CDR3 contains 14 residues. Deletions cut 0 bases from V and 5 bases from J, with 9 bases between. CDR3 protein: CASSLVGVYQPQHF. CDR3 nucleotide sequence: TGTGCCAGCAGCTTGGTCGGGGTATATCAGCCCCAGCATTTT. The full variable domain, with the rest looked up from reference TRBV5-8 and TRBJ1-5, is EAGVTQSPTHLIKTRGQQATLRCSPISGHTSVYWYQQALGLGLQFLLWYDEGEERNRGNFPPRFSGRQFPNYSSELNVNALELEDSALYLCASSLVGVYQPQHFGDGTRLSIL.

The chain's CDR3 is CASSVDREGRQYF. The CDR3 DNA follows: TGTGCCAGCAGTGTTGATCGAGAGGGGCGTCAGTACTTC. V gene TRBV6-1 combines with J gene TRBJ2-7, with D tentatively TRBD1 or TRBD2 (5 bases each). V shed 4 bases and J shed 10 bases, with 17 bases lying between them. CDR3 length: 13 amino acids. The V gene's germline CDR1 is MNHNS and CDR2 SASEGT.

The chain has TRBV19 and TRBJ2-3; 10 nucleotides agree with TRBD1. The CDR3 has 16 residues. CDR1 and CDR2 from the germline V gene are LNHDA and SQIVND (reference sequence). V shed 4 bases and J 5 bases; nucleotides not matched to a gene: 9. The CDR3 nucleotides read TGTGCCAGTAGTACGGGACAGGGGACGGGTTTAGATACGCAGTATTTT. Encoded protein: CASSTGQGTGLDTQYF.

This sequence joins TRBV2 and TRBJ2-3; unclear D gene. Germline-derived CDR1 and CDR2 are SNHLY and FYNNEI. Trimming took off 2 bases at V and 9 bases at J, with 6 bases between the two ends. The CDR3 has 11 amino acids. The CDR3 protein is CASSETKTQYF. The CDR3 DNA reads TGTGCCAGCAGTGAAACAAAGACGCAGTATTTT.

CDR3 region: CASSPGQGSYEQYF. The CDR3 region has the DNA TGCGCCAGCAGCCCTGGACAGGGTTCCTACGAGCAGTACTTC. The chain uses TRBV5-1 and TRBJ2-7; 8 positions match TRBD1. The V and J ends lost 4 bases and 1 base, in that order; junction bases with no gene match: 4. The CDR3 consists of 14 residues. The V gene's germline CDR1 is SGHRS and CDR2 YFSETQ. Complete variable domain (other parts from reference TRBV5-1 and TRBJ2-7): KAGVTQTPRYLIKTRGQQVTLSCSPISGHRSVSWYQQTPGQGLQFLFEYFSETQRNKGNFPGRFSGRQFSNSRSEMNVSTLELGDSALYLCASSPGQGSYEQYFGPGTRLTVT.

The rearrangement uses TRBV19 and TRBJ2-2; 7 bases match TRBD2. This CDR3 spans 13 amino acids. Germline CDR1 and CDR2: LNHDA and SQIVND (reference sequence). Germline trimming cut 8 bases from V and 1 base from J; bases unmatched to any gene: 1. CDR3 nucleotides: TGTGCCAGTCGGGGGGAGAACACCGGGGAGCTGTTTTTT. It codes for CASRGENTGELFF.